This TCR beta chain was captured by sequencing in a study of blood T cell repertoires in COVID-19. Across the study: Whether acute or convalescent, the COVID-19 samples came from the United States, Italy and Spain. PBMCs, B-cell-depleted T cells, or T cells were the source of the cDNA or gDNA that made up the material.

One Seattle source followed patients from active infection through their disease course. In the study's own analysis: Reference gene primer amplification gave estimated nucleated cell counts. Method: immunoSEQ multiplex PCR; TCRdb's copy keeps in-frame clones and lacks some. The V and J calls and clone size were taken over from that table, and D and trimming were inferred from the DNA. The table shows 60,000 to 65,000 clones, with approximately 72% occurring only once. Germline V lookup: CDR1 SGHNT, CDR2 YENEEA. V was shortened by 3 bases and J by 6 bases, with 4 bases between the two germline ends. The CDR3 totals 11 residues.

The chain links TRBV11-3 to TRBJ2-3, with D unresolved. The sample comprised peripheral blood. The receptor comes from a woman in her 70s with COVID-19, enrolled during active disease. CDR3 nucleotide sequence: TGTGCCAGCAGCTTGTCGGATACGCAGTATTTT. Its protein is CASSLSDTQYF.